This entry concerns a single T cell receptor beta chain. TCRdb keeps only in-frame clones here, not all; method: immunoSEQ multiplex PCR. The top ten hold approximately 3% of the sample, which has approximately 20,000 clones, approximately 88% seen once. This entry belongs to a study of blood T cell repertoires in COVID-19. Study details: Acute and convalescent COVID-19 specimens originated in the United States, Italy and Spain. Sources were T cells, B-cell-depleted T cells, or PBMCs; the material itself was cDNA or gDNA.

Trimming took 5 bases from V and 6 from J, leaving 23 bases between them. There are 18 residues in the CDR3. Germline values: CDR1 SEHNR, CDR2 FQNEAQ (reference sequence). This TCR was sampled from a human donor in a cohort sampled during active COVID-19. Sequences were obtained from peripheral blood. The chain carries TRBV7-9 and TRBJ1-6; unclear D gene. The CDR3: CASSGNRFNRDINSPLHF. CDR3 in DNA: TGTGCCAGCAGCGGAAACCGATTCAACCGGGATATTAATTCACCCCTCCACTTT.